Listed here are 30 T cell receptor beta chains from one sample, sequenced in a study of regulatory T cells in long-lasting Graves disease. The TCR beta library used iRepertoire HTBI primers with Arm-PCR amplification of CDR3. TCRdb fed the multiplex PCR reads into MiXCR, producing one record per CDR3 protein. The sample shows 400,000 or so distinct CDR3 sequences, roughly a quarter of them seen only once. Sample time point: persistent/refractory GD, antithyroid drugs over 5 years with positive TRAb. PBMC-extracted RNA yielded the TCR library. The material was peripheral blood mononuclear cells (PBMCs), obtained when the disease was refractory, from a patient treated with antithyroid drugs. These receptors were obtained from a female donor with Graves disease.

This clonotype was counted ten times or more. The gene calls are TRBV2 and TRBJ1-2; perhaps TRBD1 as D (5 bases). CDR3 size: 18 residues. V shed 1 base and J shed 4 bases, with 22 bases lying between them. CDR1 is SNHLY and CDR2 is FYNNEI in the germline V gene. The CDR3 DNA reads as TGTGCCAGCAGTGAAGTGGTGACGAGGCACAGGACATCCTATGGCTACACCTTC. Protein: CASSEVVTRHRTSYGYTF.

The rearrangement uses TRBV20-1 and TRBJ2-4; TRBD1 matches at 7 bases. Per germline, CDR1 DFQATT and CDR2 SNEGSKA (reference sequence). V shed 1 base and J 4 bases; nucleotides not matched to a gene: 7. This CDR3 is 15 amino acids long. For the CDR3, the DNA is TGCAGTGCTAGAGGACAGGGTGGGCTAAAAAACATTCAGTACTTC. Its protein is CSARGQGGLKNIQYF.

In this sample, this clonotype turned up a few times. The chain is built from TRBV24-1 and TRBJ2-7; D is unclear. Germline CDR1 reads KGHDR; CDR2 reads SFDVKD. The CDR3 runs 11 residues. Deletions cut 4 bases from V and 4 bases from J, with 4 bases between. The CDR3 is CATSDHYEQYF. CDR3 DNA: TGTGCCACCAGTGACCATTACGAGCAGTACTTC.

This clonotype turned up a few times. CDR3 nucleotides: TGTGCCAGCAGCTTGCCACTAGCGGGAGGGCGCAATGAGCAGTTCTTC. Protein sequence: CASSLPLAGGRNEQFF. The chain joins TRBV11-3 to TRBJ2-1, with 13 nucleotides matching TRBD2. Germline lookup yields CDR1 SGHNT and CDR2 YENEEA. This CDR3 comprises 16 residues. V lost 3 bases to trimming and J lost 6 bases; unmatched junction nucleotides: 5.

This clonotype was observed a handful of times. The V and J genes are TRBV6-1 and TRBJ1-5; the D gene is possibly TRBD1 (5 bases). The V gene lost 8 bases and the J gene lost 5 bases, with 19 bases spanning the gap. The CDR3 runs 15 residues. Germline V gene data show CDR1 as MNHNS and CDR2 as SASEGT. CDR3 coding DNA: TGTGCCAGCTCCCTAGGGTTGGGGCTGGATCAGCCCCAGCATTTT. It translates to CASSLGLGLDQPQHF.

This clonotype has a count of ten or more. The chain employs TRBV2 and TRBJ1-2, with D tentatively TRBD1 (6 bases). The length of the CDR3 is 14 residues. Trimming removed 6 bases from V and 1 base from J, with 12 bases in between. Germline CDR1 and CDR2: SNHLY and FYNNEI. The CDR3 sequence: CASRRGQFNYGYTF. CDR3 in DNA: TGTGCCAGCAGGCGTGGACAGTTTAACTATGGCTACACCTTC.

There are many counts of this clonotype. J is TRBJ1-1 and V is TRBV2, with 7 bases that match TRBD1. CDR1 SNHLY and CDR2 FYNNEI come from the germline V gene. Unmatched junction bases numbered 2, after V lost 1 base and J lost 3 bases. The CDR3 runs to 14 residues. CDR3 coding DNA: TGTGCCAGCAGTGAAGGACAGGGTGACACTGAAGCTTTCTTT. It codes for CASSEGQGDTEAFF.

This chain links TRBV7-9 with TRBJ2-7, with TRBD2 matching 9 bases. With V trimmed by 1 base and J by 0 bases, 7 bases remained unmatched. Germline V gene data show CDR1 as SEHNR and CDR2 as FQNEAQ (reference sequence). The CDR3 totals 17 residues. The CDR3, as DNA: TGTGCCAGCAGCTTAGATCTTAGCGGGGGCTTCTCCTACGAGCAGTACTTC. It codes for CASSLDLSGGFSYEQYF.

The CDR3 DNA follows: TGCGCCAGCAGCGGGGGACTAGCGGGAGGGTCAGATACGCAGTATTTT. This encodes CASSGGLAGGSDTQYF. This chain connects TRBV5-1 to TRBJ2-3, with 16 bases that match TRBD2. With V trimmed by 4 bases and J by 4 bases, 3 bases remained unmatched. Germline assignment: CDR1 SGHRS and CDR2 YFSETQ. The CDR3 totals 16 residues.

The chain uses TRBV20-1 and TRBJ2-1; D gene uncertain. The germline gives CDR1 DFQATT, CDR2 SNEGSKA (reference sequence). V lost 5 bases, J lost 8 bases, and 10 bases lay in between. The CDR3 runs 11 residues. CDR3 in DNA: TGCAGTGCTGTCCCCTCACATGAGCAGTTCTTC. Translating it yields CSAVPSHEQFF.

The V call is TRBV3-1, the J call TRBJ2-1; 11 bases align to TRBD2. The J segment lost 4 bases and the V segment lost 4 bases, leaving 3 bases of the junction unmatched. Germline V gene data show CDR1 as LGHDT and CDR2 as YNNKEL (reference sequence). The CDR3 is 15 amino acids. The CDR3 protein is CASSLSGRGYNEQFF. Here the CDR3 DNA reads TGTGCCAGCAGCCTTAGCGGGAGGGGTTACAATGAGCAGTTCTTC.

V is TRBV6-1 and J is TRBJ2-5; 11 nucleotides agree with TRBD2. CDR1 is MNHNS, CDR2 SASEGT, per germline. V lost 6 bases and J lost 2; bases outside the gene matches: 5. CDR3 length: 15 residues. CDR3 region: CASRVAGGAQETQYF. CDR3 bases: TGTGCCAGCAGGGTAGCGGGAGGGGCGCAAGAGACCCAGTACTTC.

This clonotype was detected many times. The chain uses TRBV30 and TRBJ1-1; tentatively, D is TRBD1 (5 bases). Germline CDR1 and CDR2: GTSNPN and SVGIG (reference sequence). The CDR3 has 11 residues. The ends were cut back, 7 bases at V and 6 bases at J, with 12 bases in the middle. CDR3 sequence reads: CAFRDGAEAFF. Here the CDR3 DNA reads TGTGCCTTCCGGGACGGAGCTGAAGCTTTCTTT. Full variable domain (outside the CDR3, taken from reference TRBV30 and TRBJ1-1): SQTIHQWPATLVQPVGSPLSLECTVEGTSNPNLYWYRQAAGRGLQLLFYSVGIGQISSEVPQNLSASRPQDRQFILSSKKLLLSDSGFYLCAFRDGAEAFFGQGTRLTVV.

This clonotype has at least ten counts. V and J are TRBV6-1 and TRBJ1-1, with TRBD1 identical over 7 bases. The germline gives CDR1 MNHNS, CDR2 SASEGT. V dropped 6 bases and J dropped 3; count of bases not matched to a gene: 10. The CDR3 is made up of 15 amino acids. The CDR3 region has the DNA TGTGCCAGCAGGGGGGACAGATTTTTGGACACTGAAGCTTTCTTT. It encodes CASRGDRFLDTEAFF.

This clonotype was seen repeatedly, ten times or more. The chain carries TRBV11-2 and TRBJ2-7, with 8 nucleotides matching TRBD1. J lost 7 bases, V lost 5 bases, and 7 bases had no gene match. CDR1 and CDR2 (germline): SGHAT, FQNNGV. The CDR3 is made up of 13 amino acids. The CDR3 region is CASSAQGALEQYF. The CDR3 bases are TGTGCCAGCAGCGCGCAGGGGGCGCTTGAGCAGTACTTC.

This clonotype was detected ten times or more. The genes are TRBV28 and TRBJ1-6; 9 bases agree with TRBD1. Germline values: CDR1 MDHEN, CDR2 SYDVKM. The CDR3 is made up of 16 amino acids. V was clipped by 6 bases and J by 7 bases; unmatched bases: 10. This chain's CDR3 is CASRLGKQGANSPLHF. The CDR3 bases are TGTGCCAGCAGGCTCGGAAAACAGGGGGCGAATTCACCCCTCCACTTT.

The V and J genes are TRBV11-2 and TRBJ2-7; D remains unclear. This CDR3 has 12 residues. Trimming took off 5 bases at V and 8 bases at J, with 13 bases between the two ends. In germline, CDR1 is SGHAT, CDR2 FQNNGV. CDR3 DNA: TGTGCCAGCAGCCAAGTCCGGGCCCAGCAGTACTTC. The encoded protein is CASSQVRAQQYF.

In this sample, this clonotype turned up many times. V usage is TRBV12-3 or TRBV12-4 and J usage is TRBJ1-1; 9 bases are a match to TRBD1. The CDR3 runs 13 residues. J gave up 8 bases and V 2 bases, and 3 bases lay outside the gene matches. The CDR3 reads CASSLIGTGEAFF. CDR3 bases: TGTGCCAGCAGTTTAATCGGGACAGGGGAAGCTTTCTTT.

J is TRBJ1-1 and V is TRBV6-9; D is unresolved. Germline V lookup: CDR1 MNHGY, CDR2 SVAAGI. V lost 3 bases, J lost 4 bases, and 18 bases lay in between. The CDR3 loop spans 16 amino acids. CDR3 nucleotide sequence: TGTGCCAGCAGTTACCCGAGCGGCCCGGGGAGCACTGAAGCTTTCTTT. Amino acid sequence: CASSYPSGPGSTEAFF.

This clonotype was observed a handful of times. V usage is TRBV10-3 and J usage is TRBJ1-1, with a tentative D call TRBD1 (5 bases). The CDR3 totals 17 residues. The V and J ends lost 6 bases and 0 bases respectively, with 20 bases between them. Germline V gives CDR1 ENHRY, CDR2 SYGVKD. The CDR3 DNA is TGTGCCATCAGCACCACTCGGGCAGGGAAAATGAACACTGAAGCTTTCTTT. It is translated as CAISTTRAGKMNTEAFF.

This clonotype appeared a few times. This sequence joins TRBV28 and TRBJ1-4, with 10 bases identical to TRBD1. Per germline, CDR1 MDHEN and CDR2 SYDVKM. The V and J ends lost 6 bases and 7 bases, in that order; junction bases with no gene match: 5. The CDR3 is 14 amino acids. The DNA for the CDR3 is TGTGCCAGCAGATTGGGACAGGGGAGTGAAAAACTGTTTTTT. The encoded protein is CASRLGQGSEKLFF.

This clonotype was observed a handful of times. The chain carries TRBV7-8 and TRBJ2-5; 7 bases align to TRBD1. Germline V CDR1 and CDR2: SGHVS, FQNEAQ. The CDR3 is made up of 17 amino acids. J lost 6 bases, V lost 2 bases, and 15 bases had no gene match. CDR3 in amino acids: CASSLWGRQGGIKTQYF. The CDR3 DNA reads as TGTGCCAGCAGCTTATGGGGCCGCCAAGGGGGCATCAAGACCCAGTACTTC.

V gene TRBV7-9 combines with J gene TRBJ2-2; 10 bases are a match to TRBD2. J lost 8 bases, V lost 4 bases, and 10 bases had no gene match. Germline CDR1 reads SEHNR; CDR2 reads FQNEAQ (reference sequence). The CDR3 consists of 16 residues. Here the CDR3 reads CASSSRTSGIGGELFF. The CDR3 coding sequence is TGTGCCAGCAGCTCGCGCACTAGCGGGATTGGAGGGGAGCTGTTTTTT.

The V call is TRBV7-2, the J call TRBJ1-5; D might be TRBD1 (6 bases). Germline V gives CDR1 SGHTA, CDR2 FQGNSA. V lost 5 bases and J 5 bases, leaving 16 bases between the germline ends. This CDR3 comprises 15 residues. This CDR3 is CASSQQGVWDQPQHF. CDR3 DNA: TGTGCCAGCAGCCAACAGGGTGTATGGGATCAGCCCCAGCATTTT.

V usage is TRBV5-6 and J usage is TRBJ1-2; no clear D gene. The germline gives CDR1 SGHDT, CDR2 YYEEEE. This CDR3 is 14 amino acids long. Trimming took 5 bases from V and 1 from J, leaving 12 bases between them. In DNA, the CDR3 is TGTGCCAGCAGTTTCGGGCCCTTTAACTATGGCTACACCTTC. Residues: CASSFGPFNYGYTF.

This chain connects TRBV20-1 to TRBJ2-1; 8 positions agree with TRBD1. The J segment lost 4 bases and the V segment lost 6 bases, leaving 5 bases of the junction unmatched. The germline V gene encodes CDR1 DFQATT and CDR2 SNEGSKA (reference sequence). This CDR3 region has 13 residues. The CDR3 spells CSAPGQVYNEQFF. The CDR3 nucleotides read TGCAGTGCCCCGGGACAGGTTTACAATGAGCAGTTCTTC.

The chain couples TRBV19 to TRBJ2-4; TRBD1 matches 7 bases. CDR1 LNHDA and CDR2 SQIVND come from the germline V gene (reference sequence). This CDR3 region has 15 residues. J was trimmed by 0 bases and V by 6 bases; bases with no gene match: 5. The CDR3 DNA is TGTGCCAGTAGCAGGGACAGTCTAGCCAAAAACATTCAGTACTTC. It yields the protein CASSRDSLAKNIQYF. The whole variable domain, remainder taken from reference TRBV19 and TRBJ2-4, is DGGITQSPKYLFRKEGQNVTLSCEQNLNHDAMYWYRQDPGQGLRLIYYSQIVNDFQKGDIAEGYSVSREKKESFPLTVTSAQKNPTAFYLCASSRDSLAKNIQYFGAGTRLSVL.

The chain recombines TRBV20-1 with TRBJ2-7; D is possibly TRBD1 (6 bases). The germline gives CDR1 DFQATT, CDR2 SNEGSKA (reference sequence). This CDR3 contains 14 residues. Trimming took 0 bases from V and 5 from J, leaving 14 bases between them. CDR3 region: CSARDEQGGDEQYF. The CDR3 coding sequence is TGCAGTGCTAGAGATGAACAGGGTGGCGACGAGCAGTACTTC.

This clonotype has a handful of counts. The chain is built from TRBV18 and TRBJ1-1; D gene unclear. The V end was cut by 0 bases, the J end by 4 bases, with 12 bases between. The V gene's germline CDR1 is KGHSH and CDR2 LQKENI. There are 15 residues in the CDR3. The CDR3 here is CASSPPRTVLTEAFF. The CDR3 nucleotides read TGTGCCAGCTCACCACCCCGAACGGTACTCACTGAAGCTTTCTTT. Using reference TRBV18 and TRBJ1-1 for the parts outside the CDR3, the full variable domain is NAGVMQNPRHLVRRRGQEARLRCSPMKGHSHVYWYRQLPEEGLKFMVYLQKENIIDESGMPKERFSAEFPKEGPSILRIQQVVRGDSAAYFCASSPPRTVLTEAFFGQGTRLTVV.

This clonotype was counted a few times. The chain links TRBV29-1 to TRBJ2-2; TRBD2 matches 9 bases. The germline V gene encodes CDR1 SQVTM and CDR2 ANQGSEA. Trimming at V came to 6 bases and at J to 4 bases, leaving 6 bases not matched to a gene. This CDR3 has 14 amino acids. The CDR3: CSVAVAGVTGELFF. The CDR3 DNA reads as TGCAGCGTCGCGGTAGCGGGAGTCACCGGGGAGCTGTTTTTT.